This passage covers 29 T cell receptor beta chains from one sample sequenced in a study of T cell responses to AZD1222 COVID-19 vaccine. Using immunoSEQ multiplex PCR, the repertoire was profiled, and TCRdb retains in-frame clones only, with some absent. The top ten clones hold 0.5% to 0.7% of a sample with 200,000 to 300,000 clones, 85% to 95% of them seen once. This sample comprised peripheral blood, obtained on day 0 of AZD1222 vaccination. All receptors derive from an adult in good health.

The chain employs TRBV24-1 and TRBJ2-1; 10 bases align to TRBD1. CDR3 length: 18 residues. Germline trimming cut 4 bases from V and 0 bases from J; bases unmatched to any gene: 8. CDR1 is KGHDR and CDR2 is SFDVKD in the germline V gene. The CDR3 loop reads CATSEGLGQGFSYNEQFF. The DNA for the CDR3 is TGTGCCACCAGTGAAGGACTGGGACAGGGGTTCTCCTACAATGAGCAGTTCTTC.

The chain joins TRBV5-1 to TRBJ2-7; TRBD1 aligns across 10 bases. The CDR3 sequence is 15 residues long. Germline-derived CDR1 and CDR2 are SGHRS and YFSETQ. V trimming: 4 bases; J trimming: 1 base; junction bases outside the gene matches: 5. The CDR3 is CASSALGQGSYEQYF. Written as DNA, the CDR3 is TGCGCCAGCAGCGCCCTGGGACAGGGGTCCTACGAGCAGTACTTC.

The chain couples TRBV5-4 to TRBJ2-3; weak D call: TRBD2 (6 bases). There are 16 residues in the CDR3. The germline V and J ends were trimmed by 5 bases and 2 bases, with 18 bases remaining between them. Germline values: CDR1 SGHNT, CDR2 YYREEE (reference sequence). CDR3 region: CASSPPGGSLTDTQYF. CDR3 coding DNA: TGTGCCAGCAGTCCCCCTGGGGGGAGCCTCACAGATACGCAGTATTTT. Complete variable domain (other parts from reference TRBV5-4 and TRBJ2-3): ETGVTQSPTHLIKTRGQQVTLRCSSQSGHNTVSWYQQALGQGPQFIFQYYREEENGRGNFPPRFSGLQFPNYSSELNVNALELDDSALYLCASSPPGGSLTDTQYFGPGTRLTVL.

The rearrangement links TRBV2 to TRBJ1-6, with D possibly TRBD1 on 5 matching bases. CDR1 and CDR2 (germline): SNHLY, FYNNEI. This CDR3 contains 13 residues. Between the trimmed V and J ends, which lost 5 bases and 9 bases, there was a span of 11 bases. CDR3 loop: CASSWQGSSPLHF. CDR3 bases: TGTGCCAGCAGTTGGCAGGGAAGTTCACCCCTCCACTTT.

DNA for the CDR3: TGCGCCAGCAGTCGGGGGACAGGGATCGACGAGCAGTACTTC. It codes for CASSRGTGIDEQYF. V usage is TRBV4-1 and J usage is TRBJ2-7; 9 bases are shared with TRBD1. CDR1 MGHRA and CDR2 YSYEKL come from the germline V gene. The length of the CDR3 is 14 residues. Trimming took 6 bases from V and 5 from J; bases not matched to a gene: 8.

This clone was seen only once. The chain is built from TRBV28 and TRBJ2-1, with TRBD1 identical over 8 bases. The germline gives CDR1 MDHEN, CDR2 SYDVKM. This CDR3 comprises 16 residues. The V gene end was trimmed by 3 bases and the J gene end by 4 bases; junction bases not matched to a gene: 8. CDR3 nucleotide sequence: TGTGCCAGCAGTTTCTTCGGACAGGGTTTTTACAATGAGCAGTTCTTC. Residues: CASSFFGQGFYNEQFF.

This clone was counted once. CDR3 DNA sequence: TGTGCCAGCAGTTTACGGGGACTAGCGGGACGTTACACCGGGGAGCTGTTTTTT. Translation gives CASSLRGLAGRYTGELFF. This chain joins TRBV27 and TRBJ2-2, with TRBD2 identical over 13 bases. With 2 bases clipped from V and 3 bases from J, the junction kept 6 bases outside the gene matches. Germline lookup yields CDR1 MNHEY and CDR2 SMNVEV (reference sequence). The CDR3 runs to 18 residues.

The rearrangement links TRBV29-1 to TRBJ2-2; 9 nucleotides line up with TRBD1. Germline V gives CDR1 SQVTM, CDR2 ANQGSEA. The CDR3 totals 13 residues. V lost 4 bases, J lost 7 bases, and 4 bases stayed unmatched. CDR3 coding DNA: TGCAGCGTTGCTACAGGGGGCAGCGGGGAGCTGTTTTTT. Encoded protein: CSVATGGSGELFF.

The chain is built from TRBV6-1 and TRBJ1-2; D gene uncertain. Germline CDR1 MNHNS, CDR2 SASEGT. CDR3 length: 13 residues. The V gene lost 1 base and the J gene lost 4 bases, with 7 bases spanning the gap. CDR3 DNA: TGTGCCAGCAGTGAAGGCGCGTCCTATGGCTACACCTTC. Its protein product is CASSEGASYGYTF.

V gene TRBV28 combines with J gene TRBJ1-1; weak D call: TRBD1 (6 bases). This CDR3 contains 15 residues. Germline V gene lookup returns CDR1 MDHEN and CDR2 SYDVKM. V was shortened by 4 bases and J by 1 base, with 13 bases between the two germline ends. The CDR3 is CASSSTPGQNTEAFF. DNA of the CDR3: TGTGCCAGCAGTTCGACACCGGGACAGAACACTGAAGCTTTCTTT.

This chain links TRBV7-2 with TRBJ2-7; 9 bases agree with TRBD1. The CDR3 consists of 15 residues. V trimming: 5 bases; J trimming: 4 bases; junction bases outside the gene matches: 9. The germline gives CDR1 SGHTA, CDR2 FQGNSA. This CDR3 reads CASSQPGQGTYEQYF. The CDR3 DNA reads TGTGCCAGCAGCCAACCGGGACAGGGAACGTACGAGCAGTACTTC.

The CDR3 region has the DNA TGTGCCTGGAGAATAGCGTACTTGGGCGAGCAGTACTTC. Its translation is CAWRIAYLGEQYF. The rearrangement links TRBV30 to TRBJ2-7, with a tentative D call TRBD2 (5 bases). The CDR3 loop spans 13 amino acids. V lost 3 bases to trimming and J lost 6 bases, with 15 bases between them. Germline assignment: CDR1 GTSNPN and CDR2 SVGIG (reference sequence). The variable domain in full, with the rest retrieved from reference TRBV30 and TRBJ2-7, is SQTIHQWPATLVQPVGSPLSLECTVEGTSNPNLYWYRQAAGRGLQLLFYSVGIGQISSEVPQNLSASRPQDRQFILSSKKLLLSDSGFYLCAWRIAYLGEQYFGPGTRLTVT.

The chain joins TRBV27 to TRBJ2-3; 7 nucleotides agree with TRBD2. This CDR3 spans 15 amino acids. Germline lookup yields CDR1 MNHEY and CDR2 SMNVEV (reference sequence). Trimming took 7 bases from V and 1 from J; bases not matched to a gene: 8. As DNA, the CDR3 is TGTGCCAGCATCATGCGAGGGAGGGGCACAGATACGCAGTATTTT. This encodes CASIMRGRGTDTQYF.

The chain links TRBV5-1 to TRBJ2-7, with D maybe TRBD1 (6 bases). Between the trimmed V and J ends, which lost 0 bases and 5 bases, there was a span of 15 bases. Germline lookup yields CDR1 SGHRS and CDR2 YFSETQ. This CDR3 has 15 amino acids. The DNA for the CDR3 is TGCGCCAGCAGCTTGGCCGGGCGGCAGGGGAACGAGCAGTACTTC. Its translation is CASSLAGRQGNEQYF.

V usage is TRBV24-1 and J usage is TRBJ2-1; TRBD1 agrees at 10 bases. V gave up 7 bases and J gave up 9 bases; unmatched junction bases: 23. The germline CDR1 and CDR2 sequences are KGHDR and SFDVKD. This CDR3 has 19 amino acids. CDR3 in amino acids: CATSDDVRPGQGILGEQFF. DNA for the CDR3: TGTGCCACCAGCGACGATGTTCGACCGGGACAGGGGATCTTGGGTGAGCAGTTCTTC.

A remark on this clone: Additional DNA sequences in this sample encode the identical CDR3. The chain links TRBV5-1 to TRBJ2-3; no clear D gene. This CDR3 has 13 residues. Germline CDR1 SGHRS, CDR2 YFSETQ. Trimming removed 2 bases from V and 4 bases from J, with 8 bases in between. This CDR3 reads CASSLLGADTQYF. In nucleotides, the CDR3 is TGCGCCAGCAGCTTACTTGGGGCAGATACGCAGTATTTT.

This rearrangement joins TRBV7-2 to TRBJ1-2; the D is unclear. V lost 5 bases, J lost 4 bases, and 14 bases lay in between. The CDR3 totals 14 residues. From germline, CDR1 is SGHTA and CDR2 FQGNSA. The CDR3 coding sequence is TGTGCCAGCAGCCTCATCGGGGAAATCTATGGCTACACCTTC. This codes for CASSLIGEIYGYTF.

The rearrangement joins TRBV7-9 to TRBJ1-1; D is ambiguous. Germline CDR1 SEHNR, CDR2 FQNEAQ (reference sequence). V dropped 6 bases and J dropped 5 bases, with 10 bases sitting between them. The CDR3 sequence is 12 residues long. CDR3 sequence reads: CASSPFGTEAFF. In DNA, the CDR3 is TGTGCCAGCAGTCCTTTTGGGACTGAAGCTTTCTTT.

The chain joins TRBV11-2 to TRBJ2-7; no reliable D call. CDR1 is SGHAT, CDR2 FQNNGV, per germline. Trimming left V 4 bases short and J 7 bases short, with 11 bases between. This CDR3 is built from 12 residues. The CDR3 nucleotides are TGTGCCAGCAGCTCGGCCCTTCGGGAGCAGTACTTC. Protein: CASSSALREQYF.

J is TRBJ1-6 and V is TRBV2, with a weak D call TRBD1 (5 bases). Germline V gene sequence: CDR1 SNHLY, CDR2 FYNNEI. The CDR3 consists of 14 residues. V dropped 7 bases and J dropped 6 bases, with 13 bases sitting between them. The CDR3 spells CASMRQGGNSPLHF. The CDR3 nucleotides read TGTGCCAGCATGCGTCAGGGCGGTAATTCACCCCTCCACTTT.

The rearrangement links TRBV7-9 to TRBJ2-7; no definite D call. The CDR3 contains 14 residues. The germline gives CDR1 SEHNR, CDR2 FQNEAQ (reference sequence). The ends were cut back, 1 base at V and 4 bases at J, with 11 bases in the middle. CDR3 DNA sequence: TGTGCCAGCAGCTTAGGACAAAAGGGATACGAGCAGTACTTC. Its protein product is CASSLGQKGYEQYF. Filled out from reference TRBV7-9 and TRBJ2-7, the complete variable domain reads DTGVSQNPRHKITKRGQNVTFRCDPISEHNRLYWYRQTLGQGPEFLTYFQNEAQLEKSRLLSDRFSAERPKGSFSTLEIQRTEQGDSAMYLCASSLGQKGYEQYFGPGTRLTVT.

The chain couples TRBV5-1 to TRBJ1-1, with TRBD1 identical over 12 bases. CDR3 length equals 16 residues. V lost 10 bases and J lost 4; bases outside the gene matches: 14. Germline V lookup: CDR1 SGHRS, CDR2 YFSETQ. In DNA form, the CDR3 reads TGCGCCTCCCGACCGGGACAGGGGGCGCGGGGCACTGAAGCTTTCTTT. This gives the protein CASRPGQGARGTEAFF.

The gene calls are TRBV6-5 and TRBJ1-5; D possibly corresponds to TRBD1 (5 bases). V lost 6 bases and J 5 bases, leaving 17 bases between the germline ends. Germline V CDR1 and CDR2: MNHEY, SVGAGI. The CDR3 runs 15 residues. This CDR3 is CASRKRGEGDQPQHF. CDR3 DNA: TGTGCCAGCAGAAAAAGGGGAGAAGGTGATCAGCCCCAGCATTTT.

This clone was seen once. CDR3 DNA sequence: TGCGCCAGCAGCCCGAGCGGGGGGGACTACAATGAGCAGTTCTTC. As protein: CASSPSGGDYNEQFF. The chain carries TRBV5-1 and TRBJ2-1; 10 bases fit TRBD2. The germline CDR1 and CDR2 sequences are SGHRS and YFSETQ. The CDR3 sequence is 15 residues long. Trimming took 4 bases from V and 3 from J; bases not matched to a gene: 4.

The chain links TRBV11-2 to TRBJ1-6; 7 nucleotides line up with TRBD1. J was trimmed by 0 bases and V by 6 bases; bases with no gene match: 8. The CDR3 has 17 residues. CDR1 and CDR2 (germline): SGHAT, FQNNGV. CDR3 nucleotides: TGTGCCAGCAGTTCCGGGACAGTAAGCTCCTATAATTCACCCCTCCACTTT. This sequence encodes CASSSGTVSSYNSPLHF.

CDR3 sequence reads: CASSPAPWDTEAFF. The DNA of the CDR3 is TGTGCCAGTAGTCCGGCCCCCTGGGACACTGAAGCTTTCTTT. The V gene is TRBV19, the J gene TRBJ1-1; D unclear. CDR1 and CDR2 (germline): LNHDA, SQIVND (reference sequence). Trimming shortened V by 5 bases and J by 3 bases, and 13 bases separated the two germline ends. CDR3 length: 14 amino acids.

The chain is built from TRBV28 and TRBJ2-1; 10 nucleotides agree with TRBD2. CDR1 is MDHEN, CDR2 SYDVKM, per germline. CDR3 size: 15 residues. V dropped 4 bases and J dropped 8; count of bases not matched to a gene: 8. DNA for the CDR3: TGTGCCAGCAGTTCTCAAGCGGGGGGGAGGTATGAGCAGTTCTTC. This gives the protein CASSSQAGGRYEQFF.

The chain links TRBV30 to TRBJ1-1, with D possibly TRBD1 on 5 matching bases. Germline CDR1 is GTSNPN and CDR2 is SVGIG (reference sequence). The CDR3 length is 13 residues. V lost 4 bases to trimming and J lost 4 bases, with 13 bases between them. CDR3 loop: CAWIPRGGTEAFF. CDR3 nucleotides: TGTGCCTGGATTCCCCGGGGCGGCACTGAAGCTTTCTTT.

This sequence joins TRBV6-6 and TRBJ2-1; 8 positions match TRBD2. Germline V CDR1 and CDR2: MNHNY, SVGAGI (reference sequence). This CDR3 contains 16 residues. V shed 0 bases, J shed 3 bases, and the junction held 4 bases outside the gene matches. The CDR3 loop is CASSYSIGGGYNEQFF. Written as DNA, the CDR3 is TGTGCCAGCAGTTACTCGATCGGGGGGGGCTACAATGAGCAGTTCTTC.